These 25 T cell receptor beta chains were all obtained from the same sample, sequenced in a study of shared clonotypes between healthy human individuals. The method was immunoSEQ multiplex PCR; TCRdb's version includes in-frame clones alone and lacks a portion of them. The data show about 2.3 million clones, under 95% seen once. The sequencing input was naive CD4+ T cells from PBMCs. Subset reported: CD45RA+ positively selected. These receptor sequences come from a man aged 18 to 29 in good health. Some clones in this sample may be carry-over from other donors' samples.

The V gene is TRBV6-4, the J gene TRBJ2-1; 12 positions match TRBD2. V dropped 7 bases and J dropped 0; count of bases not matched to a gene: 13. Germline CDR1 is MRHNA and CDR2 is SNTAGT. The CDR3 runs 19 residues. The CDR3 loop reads CASTLGTSGFLSSYNEQFF. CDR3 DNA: TGTGCCAGCACCCTAGGGACTAGCGGGTTCTTGAGCTCCTACAATGAGCAGTTCTTC.

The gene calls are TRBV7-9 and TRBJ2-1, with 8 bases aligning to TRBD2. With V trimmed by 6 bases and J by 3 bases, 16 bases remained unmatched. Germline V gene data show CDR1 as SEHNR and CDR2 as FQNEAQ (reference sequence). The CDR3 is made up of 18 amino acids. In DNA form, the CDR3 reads TGTGCCAGCAGTGTTGGGGGCCTTAGCGGGAAACTCTACAATGAGCAGTTCTTC. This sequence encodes CASSVGGLSGKLYNEQFF. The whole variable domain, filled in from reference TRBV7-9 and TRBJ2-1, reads DTGVSQNPRHKITKRGQNVTFRCDPISEHNRLYWYRQTLGQGPEFLTYFQNEAQLEKSRLLSDRFSAERPKGSFSTLEIQRTEQGDSAMYLCASSVGGLSGKLYNEQFFGPGTRLTVL.

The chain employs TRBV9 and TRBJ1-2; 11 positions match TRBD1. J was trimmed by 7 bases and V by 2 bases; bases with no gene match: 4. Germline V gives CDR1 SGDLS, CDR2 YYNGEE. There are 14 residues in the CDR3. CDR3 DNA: TGTGCCAGCAGCGTGGGACAGGGGGTGGGTGGCTACACCTTC. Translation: CASSVGQGVGGYTF.

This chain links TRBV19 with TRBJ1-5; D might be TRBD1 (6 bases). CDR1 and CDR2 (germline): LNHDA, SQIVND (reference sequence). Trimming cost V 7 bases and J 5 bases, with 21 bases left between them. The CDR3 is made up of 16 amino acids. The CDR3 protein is CASTAGGGLGDQPQHF. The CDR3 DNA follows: TGTGCCAGTACCGCCGGAGGGGGGCTCGGCGATCAGCCCCAGCATTTT.

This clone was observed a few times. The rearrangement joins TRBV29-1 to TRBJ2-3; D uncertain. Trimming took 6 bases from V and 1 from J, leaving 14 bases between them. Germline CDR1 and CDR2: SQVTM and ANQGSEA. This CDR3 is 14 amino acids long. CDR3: CSVRRQGGTDTQYF. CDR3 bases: TGCAGCGTCAGACGCCAAGGAGGCACAGATACGCAGTATTTT.

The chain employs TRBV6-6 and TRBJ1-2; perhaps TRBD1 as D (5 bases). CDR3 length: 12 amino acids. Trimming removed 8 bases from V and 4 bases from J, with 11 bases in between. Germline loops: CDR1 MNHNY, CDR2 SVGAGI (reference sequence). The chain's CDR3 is CASRGNVYGYTF. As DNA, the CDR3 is TGTGCCAGCCGGGGGAACGTCTATGGCTACACCTTC.

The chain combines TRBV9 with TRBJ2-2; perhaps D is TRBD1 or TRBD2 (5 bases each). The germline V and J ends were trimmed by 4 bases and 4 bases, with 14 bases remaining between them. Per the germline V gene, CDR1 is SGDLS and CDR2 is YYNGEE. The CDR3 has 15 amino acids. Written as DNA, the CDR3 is TGTGCCAGCAGCCCTAATATTGGGGGCACCGGGGAGCTGTTTTTT. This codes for CASSPNIGGTGELFF.

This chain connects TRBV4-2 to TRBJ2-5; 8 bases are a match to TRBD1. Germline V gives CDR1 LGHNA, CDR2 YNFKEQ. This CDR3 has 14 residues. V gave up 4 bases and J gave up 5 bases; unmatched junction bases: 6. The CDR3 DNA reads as TGTGCCAGCAGCCCGACAGGGGTGGGCGAGACCCAGTACTTC. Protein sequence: CASSPTGVGETQYF.

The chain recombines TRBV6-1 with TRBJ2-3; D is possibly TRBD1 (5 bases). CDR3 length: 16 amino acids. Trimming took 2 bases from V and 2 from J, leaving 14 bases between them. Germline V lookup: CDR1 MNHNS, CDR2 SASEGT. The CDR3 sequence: CASSEITLRDTDTQYF. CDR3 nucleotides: TGTGCCAGCAGTGAAATTACACTCAGGGACACAGATACGCAGTATTTT.

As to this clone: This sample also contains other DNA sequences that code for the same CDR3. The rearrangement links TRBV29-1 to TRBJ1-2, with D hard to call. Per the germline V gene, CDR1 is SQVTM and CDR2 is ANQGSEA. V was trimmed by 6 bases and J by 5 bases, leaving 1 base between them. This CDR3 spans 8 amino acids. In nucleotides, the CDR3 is TGCAGCGTGTATGGCTACACCTTC. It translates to CSVYGYTF.

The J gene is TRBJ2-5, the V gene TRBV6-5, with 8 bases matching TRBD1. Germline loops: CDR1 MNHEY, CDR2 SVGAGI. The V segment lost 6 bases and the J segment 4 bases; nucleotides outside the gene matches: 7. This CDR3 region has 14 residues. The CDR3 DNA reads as TGTGCCAGCAGCCAGGGGGCGTTAGGAGAGACCCAGTACTTC. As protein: CASSQGALGETQYF.

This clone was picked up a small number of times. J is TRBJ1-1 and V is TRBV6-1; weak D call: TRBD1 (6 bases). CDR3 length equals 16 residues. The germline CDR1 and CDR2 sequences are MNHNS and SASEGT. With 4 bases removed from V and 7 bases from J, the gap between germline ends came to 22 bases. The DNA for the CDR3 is TGTGCCAGCAGTGGACAGGCCGACTTCATCTTGAGTGAAGCTTTCTTT. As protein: CASSGQADFILSEAFF.

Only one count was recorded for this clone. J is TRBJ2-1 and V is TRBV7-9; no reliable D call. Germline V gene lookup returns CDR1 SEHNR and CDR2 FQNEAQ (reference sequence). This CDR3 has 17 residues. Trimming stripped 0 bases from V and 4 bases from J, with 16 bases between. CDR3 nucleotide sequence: TGTGCCAGCAGCTTAGCGCGATGGTCCGCCCCTTACAATGAGCAGTTCTTC. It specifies CASSLARWSAPYNEQFF.

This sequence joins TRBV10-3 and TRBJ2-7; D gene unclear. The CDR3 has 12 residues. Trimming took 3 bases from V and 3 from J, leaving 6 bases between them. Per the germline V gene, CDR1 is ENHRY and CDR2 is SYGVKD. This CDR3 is CAISDSNYEQYF. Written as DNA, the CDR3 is TGTGCCATCAGTGATAGTAACTACGAGCAGTACTTC.

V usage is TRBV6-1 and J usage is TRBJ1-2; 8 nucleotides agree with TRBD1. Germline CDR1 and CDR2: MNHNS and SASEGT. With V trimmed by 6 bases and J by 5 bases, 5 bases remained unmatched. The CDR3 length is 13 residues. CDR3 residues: CASRAGQAYGYTF. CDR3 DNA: TGTGCCAGCAGGGCGGGACAGGCTTATGGCTACACCTTC.

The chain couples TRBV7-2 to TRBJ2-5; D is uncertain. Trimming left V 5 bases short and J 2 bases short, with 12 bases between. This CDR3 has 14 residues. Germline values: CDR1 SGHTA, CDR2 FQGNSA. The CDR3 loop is CASSRSLTQETQYF. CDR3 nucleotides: TGTGCCAGCAGCCGAAGCCTGACGCAAGAGACCCAGTACTTC.

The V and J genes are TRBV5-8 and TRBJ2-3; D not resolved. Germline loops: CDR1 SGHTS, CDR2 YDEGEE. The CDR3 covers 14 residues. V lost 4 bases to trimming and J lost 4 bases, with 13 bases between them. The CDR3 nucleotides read TGTGCCAGCAGCCCGGCTCTAGATCCAGATACGCAGTATTTT. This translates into CASSPALDPDTQYF.

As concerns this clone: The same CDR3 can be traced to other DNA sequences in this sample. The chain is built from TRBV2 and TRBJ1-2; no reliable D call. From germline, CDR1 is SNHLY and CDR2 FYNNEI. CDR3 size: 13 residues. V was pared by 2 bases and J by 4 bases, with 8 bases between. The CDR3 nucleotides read TGTGCCAGCAGTGAAAACCGGAGCTATGGCTACACCTTC. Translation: CASSENRSYGYTF. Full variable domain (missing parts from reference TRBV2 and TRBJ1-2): EPEVTQTPSHQVTQMGQEVILRCVPISNHLYFYWYRQILGQKVEFLVSFYNNEISEKSEIFDDQFSVERPDGSNFTLKIRSTKLEDSAMYFCASSENRSYGYTFGSGTRLTVV.

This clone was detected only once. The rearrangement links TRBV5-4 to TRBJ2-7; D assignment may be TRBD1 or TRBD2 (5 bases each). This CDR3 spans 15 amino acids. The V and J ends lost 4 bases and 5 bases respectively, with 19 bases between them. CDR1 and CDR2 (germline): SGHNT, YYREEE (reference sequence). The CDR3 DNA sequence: TGTGCCAGCAGCCCCTCGGGACCCGGGGACCACGAGCAGTACTTC. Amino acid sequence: CASSPSGPGDHEQYF.

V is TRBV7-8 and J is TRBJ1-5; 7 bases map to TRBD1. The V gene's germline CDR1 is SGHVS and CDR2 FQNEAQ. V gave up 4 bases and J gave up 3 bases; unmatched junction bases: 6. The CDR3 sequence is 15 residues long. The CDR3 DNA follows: TGTGCCAGCAGCTCACAGGGGCACAACAATCAGCCCCAGCATTTT. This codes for CASSSQGHNNQPQHF.

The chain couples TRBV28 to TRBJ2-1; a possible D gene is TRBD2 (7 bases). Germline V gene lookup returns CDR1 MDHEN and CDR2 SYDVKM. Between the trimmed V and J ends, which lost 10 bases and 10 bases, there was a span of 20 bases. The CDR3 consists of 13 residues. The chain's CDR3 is CATLLGGAREQFF. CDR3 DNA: TGTGCCACCCTGCTAGGGGGGGCACGAGAGCAGTTCTTC.

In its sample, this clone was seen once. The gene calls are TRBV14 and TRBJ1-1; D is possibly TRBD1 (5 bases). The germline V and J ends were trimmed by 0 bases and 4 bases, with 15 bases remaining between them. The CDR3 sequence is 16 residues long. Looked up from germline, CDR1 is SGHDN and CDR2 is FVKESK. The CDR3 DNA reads TGTGCCAGCAGCCAAGACACAGGTTTGGGGACCACTGAAGCTTTCTTT. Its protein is CASSQDTGLGTTEAFF. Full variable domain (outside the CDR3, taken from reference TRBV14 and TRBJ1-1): EAGVTQFPSHSVIEKGQTVTLRCDPISGHDNLYWYRRVMGKEIKFLLHFVKESKQDESGMPNNRFLAERTGGTYSTLKVQPAELEDSGVYFCASSQDTGLGTTEAFFGQGTRLTVV.

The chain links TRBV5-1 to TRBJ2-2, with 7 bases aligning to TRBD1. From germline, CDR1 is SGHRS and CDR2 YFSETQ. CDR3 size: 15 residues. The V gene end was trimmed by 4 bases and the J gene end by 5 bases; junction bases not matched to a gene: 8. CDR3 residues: CASSEGQLATGELFF. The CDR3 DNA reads TGCGCCAGCAGCGAGGGACAGCTGGCTACCGGGGAGCTGTTTTTT. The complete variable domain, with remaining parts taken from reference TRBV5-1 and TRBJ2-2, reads KAGVTQTPRYLIKTRGQQVTLSCSPISGHRSVSWYQQTPGQGLQFLFEYFSETQRNKGNFPGRFSGRQFSNSRSEMNVSTLELGDSALYLCASSEGQLATGELFFGEGSRLTVL.

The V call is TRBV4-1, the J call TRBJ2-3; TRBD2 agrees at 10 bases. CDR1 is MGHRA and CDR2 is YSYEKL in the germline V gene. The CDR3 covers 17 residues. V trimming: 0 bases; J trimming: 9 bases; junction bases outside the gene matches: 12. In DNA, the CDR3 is TGCGCCAGCAGCCAAGATGCAACTAGCGGGGCCCTTGGCACGCAGTATTTT. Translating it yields CASSQDATSGALGTQYF.

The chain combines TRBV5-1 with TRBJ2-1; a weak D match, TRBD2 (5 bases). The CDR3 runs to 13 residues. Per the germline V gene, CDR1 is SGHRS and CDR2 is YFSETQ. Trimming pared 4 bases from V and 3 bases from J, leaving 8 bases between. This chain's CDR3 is CASSRGGYNEQFF. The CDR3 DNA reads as TGCGCCAGCAGCCGGGGTGGCTACAATGAGCAGTTCTTC.